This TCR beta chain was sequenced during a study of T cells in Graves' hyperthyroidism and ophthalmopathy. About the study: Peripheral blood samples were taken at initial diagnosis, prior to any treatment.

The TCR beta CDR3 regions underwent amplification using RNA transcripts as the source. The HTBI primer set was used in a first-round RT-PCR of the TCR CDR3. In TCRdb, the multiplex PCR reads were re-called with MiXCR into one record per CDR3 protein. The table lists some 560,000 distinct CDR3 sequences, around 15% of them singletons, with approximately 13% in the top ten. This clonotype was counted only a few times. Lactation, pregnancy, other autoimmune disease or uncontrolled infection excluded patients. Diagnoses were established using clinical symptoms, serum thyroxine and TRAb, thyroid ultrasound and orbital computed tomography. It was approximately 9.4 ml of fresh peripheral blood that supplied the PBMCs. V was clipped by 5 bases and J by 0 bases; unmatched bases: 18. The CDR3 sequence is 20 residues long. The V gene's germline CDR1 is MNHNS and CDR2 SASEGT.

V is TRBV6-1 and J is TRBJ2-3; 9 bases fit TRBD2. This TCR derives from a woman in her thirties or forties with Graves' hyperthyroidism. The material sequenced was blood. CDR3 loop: CASSPNVALASGTSTDTQYF. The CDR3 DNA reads TGTGCCAGCAGTCCCAACGTCGCGTTAGCTAGCGGGACTAGCACAGATACGCAGTATTTT.